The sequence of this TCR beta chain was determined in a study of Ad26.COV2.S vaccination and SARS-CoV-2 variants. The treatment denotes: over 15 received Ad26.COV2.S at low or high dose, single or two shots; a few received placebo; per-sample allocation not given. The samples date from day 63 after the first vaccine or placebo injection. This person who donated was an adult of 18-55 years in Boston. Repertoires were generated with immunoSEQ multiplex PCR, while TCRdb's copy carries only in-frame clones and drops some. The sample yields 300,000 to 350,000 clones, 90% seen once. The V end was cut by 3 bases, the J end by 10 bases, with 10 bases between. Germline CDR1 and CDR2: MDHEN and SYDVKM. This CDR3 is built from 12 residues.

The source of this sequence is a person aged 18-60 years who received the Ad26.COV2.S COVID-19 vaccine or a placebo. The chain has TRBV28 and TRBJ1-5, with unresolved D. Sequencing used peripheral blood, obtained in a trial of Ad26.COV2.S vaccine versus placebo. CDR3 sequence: CASSLVRPPQHF. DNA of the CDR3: TGTGCCAGCAGTTTGGTTCGGCCTCCCCAGCATTTT.